This T cell receptor beta chain was captured by sequencing in a study of T cell repertoires in cytomegalovirus infection. TCRdb re-derived calls from the reads in MiXCR, one entry per CDR3 protein. The data show roughly 320,000 distinct CDR3 sequences, about 9.1% seen once. V was trimmed by 5 bases and J by 6 bases, leaving 8 bases between them. This CDR3 contains 11 residues. This clonotype has at least ten counts. The sequencing input was PBMCs. The sequence was collected from a human donor in good health (CMV status not recorded). Some clones in this sample may be carry-over from other donors' samples. This chain links TRBV12-3 or TRBV12-4 with TRBJ2-7; the D is unclear. Here the CDR3 DNA reads TGTGCCAGCAGTCCCGGCCGCGAGCAGTACTTC. Encoded protein: CASSPGREQYF.